Listed below are T cell receptor beta chains from one sample, sequenced in a study of blood T cell repertoires in COVID-19. The protocol was immunoSEQ multiplex PCR, while the TCRdb copy is restricted to in-frame clones and leaves out a portion. The profile shows 65,000 to 95,000 clones, roughly 90% of them singletons. Sample: peripheral blood. The receptors were sampled from a man aged 45-65 years with COVID-19, enrolled during active disease. Both conserved end residues are part of each CDR3. D genes are given only for firm matches. Clone size appears in some rows only: once, few, many, or a class for an expanded clone.

j_call d_call clone_size v_call cdr3_aa cdr3_nt
TRBJ2-1 NA once TRBV10-1 CASSGERAGEQFF TGCGCCAGCAGTGGGGAGAGGGCGGGTGAGCAGTTCTTC
TRBJ2-1 TRBD2 NA TRBV7-3 CASSSDRAGNEQFF TGTGCCAGCAGCTCAGACCGAGCGGGAAATGAGCAGTTCTTC
TRBJ2-2 NA once TRBV28 CASTGYTGELFF TGTGCCAGCACGGGGTACACCGGGGAGCTGTTTTTT
TRBJ2-7 TRBD2 NA TRBV18 CASSWRLAERSYEQYF TGTGCCAGCTCGTGGAGACTAGCGGAACGCTCCTACGAGCAGTACTTC
TRBJ2-1 NA NA TRBV24-1 CATSDLTGRDEQFF TGTGCCACCAGTGACCTGACAGGAAGGGATGAGCAGTTCTTC
TRBJ2-3 TRBD2 NA TRBV24-1 CATSDFQRESDTQYF TGTGCCACCAGTGATTTTCAGCGGGAGTCAGATACGCAGTATTTT
TRBJ2-2 NA NA TRBV27 CASSLLGSNTGELFF TGTGCCAGCAGTCTCCTAGGTTCGAACACCGGGGAGCTGTTTTTT
TRBJ2-1 NA once TRBV21-1 CASSKAPGLAGGPGEQFF TGTGCCAGCAGCAAAGCGCCAGGACTAGCGGGAGGGCCTGGTGAGCAGTTCTTC
TRBJ1-4 NA NA TRBV11-2 CASRFKQGGEKLFF TGTGCCAGCAGATTCAAACAGGGAGGGGAAAAACTGTTTTTT
TRBJ2-1 TRBD1 few TRBV18 CASSEGQGAWNEQFF TGTGCCAGCTCCGAGGGACAGGGGGCATGGAATGAGCAGTTCTTC
TRBJ2-5 TRBD2 once TRBV28 CASRKDPSGGRAGQETQYF TGTGCCAGCCGTAAGGATCCCTCTGGCGGGAGGGCCGGGCAAGAGACCCAGTACTTC
TRBJ2-3 TRBD1 NA TRBV19 CASSPTAGGAKDTQYF TGTGCCAGTAGCCCCACCGCAGGGGGCGCAAAAGATACGCAGTATTTT
TRBJ2-1 TRBD2 NA TRBV27 CASSSLAGDEQFF TGTGCCAGCAGTTCGTTAGCGGGCGATGAGCAGTTCTTC
TRBJ2-1 TRBD2 NA TRBV19 CASTMGLAGGSISYNEQFF TGTGCCAGTACTATGGGACTAGCGGGGGGCAGTATCTCCTACAATGAGCAGTTCTTC
TRBJ1-1 NA NA TRBV19 CASSITRSMNTEAFF TGTGCCAGTAGTATAACACGGAGCATGAACACTGAAGCTTTCTTT
TRBJ1-3 NA few TRBV9 CASSVGQSRPGNTIYF TGTGCCAGCAGCGTAGGACAGTCGCGGCCTGGAAACACCATATATTTT
TRBJ1-2 TRBD1 few TRBV19 CASSPGQNYIYGYTF TGTGCCAGTAGTCCGGGACAGAATTACATCTATGGCTACACCTTC
TRBJ1-3 NA NA TRBV19 CASSISGTGNTIYF TGTGCCAGTAGTATATCAGGGACTGGAAACACCATATATTTT
TRBJ2-2 TRBD2 NA TRBV27 CASRTSANTGELFF TGTGCCAGCAGGACTAGCGCGAACACCGGGGAGCTGTTTTTT
TRBJ2-4 TRBD1 NA TRBV30 CAWSHPQTGVNIQYF TGTGCCTGGAGTCACCCCCAGACAGGGGTAAACATTCAGTACTTC
TRBJ2-7 NA NA TRBV10-3 CAISVMEGDKQYF TGTGCCATCAGTGTCATGGAGGGTGATAAGCAGTACTTC
TRBJ1-1 TRBD1 NA TRBV19 CASIQNDRGRDTEAFF TGTGCCAGTATTCAGAATGACAGGGGCCGGGACACTGAAGCTTTCTTT
TRBJ2-5 TRBD2 NA TRBV5-1 CASLKNPGLGQETQYF TGCGCCAGCCTTAAGAACCCGGGACTAGGACAAGAGACCCAGTACTTC
TRBJ2-1 TRBD2 NA TRBV5-8 CASRDIGRDSYNEQFF TGTGCCAGCAGGGATATCGGGAGGGACTCCTACAATGAGCAGTTCTTC
TRBJ1-1 TRBD1 NA TRBV7-2 CASSWTGVTEAFF TGTGCCAGCAGCTGGACAGGGGTGACTGAAGCTTTCTTT
TRBJ2-1 TRBD2 NA TRBV25-1 CASSEPRLAGEVNEQFF TGTGCCAGCAGTGAGCCTAGACTAGCGGGAGAAGTCAATGAGCAGTTCTTC
TRBJ1-2 NA NA TRBV4-1 CASSQVGSGSHYGYTF TGCGCCAGCAGCCAAGTGGGGTCGGGGTCCCACTATGGCTACACCTTC